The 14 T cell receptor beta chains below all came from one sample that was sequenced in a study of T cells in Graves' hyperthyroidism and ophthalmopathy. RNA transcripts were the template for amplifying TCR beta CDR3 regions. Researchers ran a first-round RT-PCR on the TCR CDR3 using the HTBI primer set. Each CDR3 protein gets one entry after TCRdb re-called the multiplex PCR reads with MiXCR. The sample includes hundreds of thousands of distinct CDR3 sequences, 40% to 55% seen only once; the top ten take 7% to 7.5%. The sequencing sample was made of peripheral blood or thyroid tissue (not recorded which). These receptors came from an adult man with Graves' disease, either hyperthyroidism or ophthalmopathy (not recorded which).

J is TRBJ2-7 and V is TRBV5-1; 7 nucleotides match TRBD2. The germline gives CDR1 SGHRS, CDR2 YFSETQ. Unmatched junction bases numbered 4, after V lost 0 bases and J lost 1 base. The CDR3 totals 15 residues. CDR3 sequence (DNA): TGCGCCAGCAGCTTGGCAGGGACTAAATCCTACGAGCAGTACTTC. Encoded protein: CASSLAGTKSYEQYF. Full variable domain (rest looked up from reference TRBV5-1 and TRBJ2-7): KAGVTQTPRYLIKTRGQQVTLSCSPISGHRSVSWYQQTPGQGLQFLFEYFSETQRNKGNFPGRFSGRQFSNSRSEMNVSTLELGDSALYLCASSLAGTKSYEQYFGPGTRLTVT.

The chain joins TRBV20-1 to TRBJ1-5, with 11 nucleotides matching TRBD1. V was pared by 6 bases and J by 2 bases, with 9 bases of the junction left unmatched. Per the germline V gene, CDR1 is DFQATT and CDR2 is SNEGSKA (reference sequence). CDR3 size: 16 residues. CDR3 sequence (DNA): TGCAGTGCAAACGGACAGGGGGCCATCGGCAATCAGCCCCAGCATTTT. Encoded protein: CSANGQGAIGNQPQHF.

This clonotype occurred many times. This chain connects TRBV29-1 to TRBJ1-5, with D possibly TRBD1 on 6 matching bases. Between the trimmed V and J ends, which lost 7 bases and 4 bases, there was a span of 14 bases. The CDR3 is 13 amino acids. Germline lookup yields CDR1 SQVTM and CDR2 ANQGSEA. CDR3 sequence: CSAAQGWNQPQHF. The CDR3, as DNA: TGCAGCGCGGCACAGGGTTGGAATCAGCCCCAGCATTTT.

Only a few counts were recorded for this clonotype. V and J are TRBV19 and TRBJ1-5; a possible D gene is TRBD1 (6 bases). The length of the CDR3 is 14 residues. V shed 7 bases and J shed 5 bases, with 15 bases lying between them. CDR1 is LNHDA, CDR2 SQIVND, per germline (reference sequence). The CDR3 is CASIPGTNDQPQHF. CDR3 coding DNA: TGTGCCAGTATCCCTGGGACAAACGATCAGCCCCAGCATTTT.

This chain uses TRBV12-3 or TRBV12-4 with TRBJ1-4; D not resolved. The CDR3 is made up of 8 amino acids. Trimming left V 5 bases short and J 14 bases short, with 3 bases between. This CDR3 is CASSGLFF. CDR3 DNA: TGTGCCAGCAGTGGGCTGTTTTTT.

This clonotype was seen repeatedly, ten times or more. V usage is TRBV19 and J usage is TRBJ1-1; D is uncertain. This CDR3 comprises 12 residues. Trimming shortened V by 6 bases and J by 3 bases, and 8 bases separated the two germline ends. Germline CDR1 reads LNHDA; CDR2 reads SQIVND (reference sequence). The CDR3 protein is CASRTIDTEAFF. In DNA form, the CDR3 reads TGTGCCAGTAGGACGATAGACACTGAAGCTTTCTTT.

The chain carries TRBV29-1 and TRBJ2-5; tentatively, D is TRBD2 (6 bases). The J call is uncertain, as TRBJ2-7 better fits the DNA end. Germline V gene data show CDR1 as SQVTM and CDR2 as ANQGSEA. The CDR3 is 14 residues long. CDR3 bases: TGCAGCGTTGAAGATCGGGAGACCCCATACGAGCAGTACTTC. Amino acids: CSVEDRETPYEQYF.

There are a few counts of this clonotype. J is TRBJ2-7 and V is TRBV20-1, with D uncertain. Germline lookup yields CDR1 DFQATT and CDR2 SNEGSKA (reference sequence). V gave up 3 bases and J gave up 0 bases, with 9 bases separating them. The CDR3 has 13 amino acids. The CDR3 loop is CSARAAHSYEQYF. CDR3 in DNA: TGCAGTGCTAGGGCAGCCCACTCCTACGAGCAGTACTTC.

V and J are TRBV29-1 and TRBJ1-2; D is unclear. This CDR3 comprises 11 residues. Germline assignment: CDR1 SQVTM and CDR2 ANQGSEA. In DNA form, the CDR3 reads TGCAGTGAGGACCGGGTCAGTCGCTACACCTTC. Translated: CSEDRVSRYTF.

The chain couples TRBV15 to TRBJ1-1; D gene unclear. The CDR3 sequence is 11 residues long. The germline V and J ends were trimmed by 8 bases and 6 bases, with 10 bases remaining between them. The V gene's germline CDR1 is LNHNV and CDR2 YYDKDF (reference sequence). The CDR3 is CATARRAEAFF. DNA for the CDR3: TGTGCCACCGCTCGACGAGCTGAAGCTTTCTTT. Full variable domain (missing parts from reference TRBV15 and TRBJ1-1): DAMVIQNPRYQVTQFGKPVTLSCSQTLNHNVMYWYQQKSSQAPKLLFHYYDKDFNNEADTPDNFQSRRPNTSFCFLDIRSPGLGDTAMYLCATARRAEAFFGQGTRLTVV.

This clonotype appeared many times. Written as DNA, the CDR3 is TGTGCCAGCAGTGACCCCGGCACTGAAGCTTTCTTT. This sequence encodes CASSDPGTEAFF. This chain uses TRBV2 with TRBJ1-1; D unresolved. Trimming removed 3 bases from V and 4 bases from J, with 6 bases in between. CDR1 is SNHLY and CDR2 is FYNNEI in the germline V gene. The CDR3 has 12 amino acids.

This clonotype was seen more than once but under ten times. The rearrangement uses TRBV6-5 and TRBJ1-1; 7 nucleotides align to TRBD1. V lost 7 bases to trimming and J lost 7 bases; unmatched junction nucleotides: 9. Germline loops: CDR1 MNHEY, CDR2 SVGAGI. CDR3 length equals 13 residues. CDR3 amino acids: CASTSSTGLEAFF. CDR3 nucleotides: TGTGCCAGCACCTCCTCGACAGGGCTTGAAGCTTTCTTT.

Here the CDR3 DNA reads TGTGCCAGCGTGGCCGACAGTTCGGCTGGAAACACCATATATTTT. This translates into CASVADSSAGNTIYF. The chain carries TRBV25-1 and TRBJ1-3, with TRBD1 as a possible D gene (5 bases). The CDR3 is made up of 15 amino acids. Trimming removed 8 bases at V and 2 bases at J, with 16 bases between. Germline V lookup: CDR1 MGHDK, CDR2 SYGVNS.

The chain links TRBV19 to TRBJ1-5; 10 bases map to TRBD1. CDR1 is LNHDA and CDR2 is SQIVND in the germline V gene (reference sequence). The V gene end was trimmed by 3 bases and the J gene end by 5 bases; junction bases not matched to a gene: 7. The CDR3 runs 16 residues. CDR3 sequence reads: CASSIGTGEVYQPQHF. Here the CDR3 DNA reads TGTGCCAGTAGTATCGGGACAGGGGAGGTTTATCAGCCCCAGCATTTT.